This is a list of T cell receptor beta chains from one sample in a study of OX40 agonist ivuxolimab in advanced cancers. Generated by immunoSEQ multiplex PCR, the TCRdb table keeps only in-frame clones and is missing some. The sample carries about 91,000 clones, approximately 84% recorded once. The source was CD4+ or CD8+ T cells sorted from blood, collected in a trial of the OX40 agonist ivuxolimab. The receptors derive from an adult with an advanced solid tumor such as melanoma, head and neck, liver or kidney cancer. The CDR3 runs from the conserved cysteine through the conserved F or W. Each record gives: CDR3 protein, J gene, V gene.

CDR3aa: CASGPTYEQYF
j_gene: TRBJ2-7
v_gene: TRBV6-6

CDR3aa: CASGRGHSGYTF
j_gene: TRBJ1-2
v_gene: TRBV9

CDR3aa: CASSSLPAGTGETQYF
j_gene: TRBJ2-5
v_gene: TRBV11-2

CDR3aa: CASSSPGQGFYNEQFF
j_gene: TRBJ2-1
v_gene: TRBV27

CDR3aa: CASSLERGPNNEQYF
j_gene: TRBJ2-7
v_gene: TRBV11-2

CDR3aa: CASSNQLAGSYEQYF
j_gene: TRBJ2-7
v_gene: TRBV10-2

CDR3aa: CASSGPGGETQYF
j_gene: TRBJ2-5
v_gene: TRBV5-6

CDR3aa: CASSQTGRTEAFF
j_gene: TRBJ1-1
v_gene: TRBV9

CDR3aa: CASSIGQLMNTEAFF
j_gene: TRBJ1-1
v_gene: TRBV7-6

CDR3aa: CASSNSGQAETAPLHF
j_gene: TRBJ1-6
v_gene: TRBV13

CDR3aa: CASSVGRPGLTDTQYF
j_gene: TRBJ2-3
v_gene: TRBV4-1

CDR3aa: CASSFQQGPEKLFF
j_gene: TRBJ1-4
v_gene: TRBV28

CDR3aa: CASSLSGTGLNYGYTF
j_gene: TRBJ1-2
v_gene: TRBV27

CDR3aa: CATTPSLGQGVQETQYF
j_gene: TRBJ2-5
v_gene: TRBV10-3

CDR3aa: CASSTPRSEDEQFF
j_gene: TRBJ2-1
v_gene: TRBV5-4

CDR3aa: CASSPVDSTDTQYF
j_gene: TRBJ2-3
v_gene: TRBV5-1

CDR3aa: CASSQQAGASGQETQYF
j_gene: TRBJ2-5
v_gene: TRBV7-7

CDR3aa: CASNPAGTGEQYF
j_gene: TRBJ2-7
v_gene: TRBV6-5

CDR3aa: CASSKSPSGRASPYEQYF
j_gene: TRBJ2-7
v_gene: TRBV21-1

CDR3aa: CASSTRRVRDPGELFF
j_gene: TRBJ2-2
v_gene: TRBV4-1

CDR3aa: CSVGTGLPEAFF
j_gene: TRBJ1-1
v_gene: TRBV29-1

CDR3aa: CASSFTGGNTIYF
j_gene: TRBJ1-3
v_gene: TRBV7-2

CDR3aa: CASSESGGRSSYEQYF
j_gene: TRBJ2-7
v_gene: TRBV10-1

CDR3aa: CASSSTGSGHQPQHF
j_gene: TRBJ1-5
v_gene: TRBV5-8

CDR3aa: CASSQTGNGEAFF
j_gene: TRBJ1-1
v_gene: TRBV18

CDR3aa: CSAVSEIEQFF
j_gene: TRBJ2-1
v_gene: TRBV20-1

CDR3aa: CASSDSLAGYTGELFF
j_gene: TRBJ2-2
v_gene: TRBV25-1

CDR3aa: CASSPPPAGRTPYEQYF
j_gene: TRBJ2-7
v_gene: TRBV18

CDR3aa: CASTGDTGWTEAFF
j_gene: TRBJ1-1
v_gene: TRBV6-1

CDR3aa: CASSPTRDRVSYEQYF
j_gene: TRBJ2-7
v_gene: TRBV18

CDR3aa: CASSGQGMNQPQHF
j_gene: TRBJ1-5
v_gene: TRBV2

CDR3aa: CASSVANTGELFF
j_gene: TRBJ2-2
v_gene: TRBV27

CDR3aa: CASSLNVDNEQFF
j_gene: TRBJ2-1
v_gene: TRBV7-3

CDR3aa: CASSVSGAAGYTF
j_gene: TRBJ1-2
v_gene: TRBV2

CDR3aa: CASRMDSGGEQYF
j_gene: TRBJ2-7
v_gene: TRBV6-5

CDR3aa: CASSIETNSYEQYF
j_gene: TRBJ2-7
v_gene: TRBV5-1

CDR3aa: CASSLAQGAYGYTF
j_gene: TRBJ1-2
v_gene: TRBV5-4

CDR3aa: CASAQGTHSPLHF
j_gene: TRBJ1-6
v_gene: TRBV6-5

CDR3aa: CASTGGEGLNEKLFF
j_gene: TRBJ1-4
v_gene: TRBV5-1

CDR3aa: CASSMIRGTGANVLTF
j_gene: TRBJ2-6
v_gene: TRBV21-1

CDR3aa: CASSYASGSNTQYF
j_gene: TRBJ2-5
v_gene: TRBV6-5

CDR3aa: CSVSNRNTEAFF
j_gene: TRBJ1-1
v_gene: TRBV29-1

CDR3aa: CASSGTAEGQPQHF
j_gene: TRBJ1-5
v_gene: TRBV2

CDR3aa: CASSSGADRTGELFF
j_gene: TRBJ2-2
v_gene: TRBV5-1

CDR3aa: CASSYTGQGLGNTIYF
j_gene: TRBJ1-3
v_gene: TRBV18

CDR3aa: CASSSKPVDREQFF
j_gene: TRBJ2-1
v_gene: TRBV9

CDR3aa: CASSLGARTEAFF
j_gene: TRBJ1-1
v_gene: TRBV28

CDR3aa: CASSPETEITSYGYTF
j_gene: TRBJ1-2
v_gene: TRBV5-1

CDR3aa: CASSPTGGEEQYF
j_gene: TRBJ2-7
v_gene: TRBV6-6

CDR3aa: CASSPGTGRGYTF
j_gene: TRBJ1-2
v_gene: TRBV7-8

CDR3aa: CASSLWAGEKLFF
j_gene: TRBJ1-4
v_gene: TRBV7-2

CDR3aa: CASSRSGGYNEQFF
j_gene: TRBJ2-1
v_gene: TRBV27

CDR3aa: CASSLAGSSGKIEQFF
j_gene: TRBJ2-1
v_gene: TRBV5-4

CDR3aa: CASSVPGSGSHNEQFF
j_gene: TRBJ2-1
v_gene: TRBV9

CDR3aa: CASVEGAGNQPQHF
j_gene: TRBJ1-5
v_gene: TRBV7-9

CDR3aa: CASSPTSYNEQFF
j_gene: TRBJ2-1
v_gene: TRBV18